One sample yielded the 12 T cell receptor beta chains listed below, sequenced in a study of T cell responses to AZD1222 COVID-19 vaccine. Clones were read by immunoSEQ multiplex PCR, and TCRdb kept only the in-frame ones, dropping some. The sample consists of 100,000 to 150,000 clones, over 75% of them appearing once. The source material was peripheral blood, sampled on day 0 of AZD1222 vaccination. These receptors were collected from an adult in good health.

The chain links TRBV15 to TRBJ1-1; 11 nucleotides agree with TRBD1. Germline V gives CDR1 LNHNV, CDR2 YYDKDF (reference sequence). V gave up 0 bases and J gave up 7 bases; unmatched junction bases: 4. This CDR3 spans 15 amino acids. The CDR3 spells CATSREDRGLGEAFF. CDR3 nucleotides: TGTGCCACCAGCAGAGAGGACAGGGGGCTGGGTGAAGCTTTCTTT.

The chain combines TRBV5-1 with TRBJ2-7, with D unclear. Germline CDR1 SGHRS, CDR2 YFSETQ. The CDR3 runs 16 residues. Trimming took off 0 bases at V and 5 bases at J, with 18 bases between the two ends. In DNA, the CDR3 is TGCGCCAGCAGCTTGGCCAGAGAGTTTGGGCCCAACGAGCAGTACTTC. It specifies CASSLAREFGPNEQYF.

The chain combines TRBV14 with TRBJ1-2, with D maybe TRBD1 (6 bases). Germline loops: CDR1 SGHDN, CDR2 FVKESK. The CDR3 extends over 15 amino acids. V lost 1 base to trimming and J lost 4 bases, with 13 bases between them. CDR3 amino acids: CASSQGTGSTYGYTF. CDR3 in DNA: TGTGCCAGCAGCCAAGGAACAGGGTCTACCTATGGCTACACCTTC.

This chain links TRBV5-1 with TRBJ1-6; unclear D gene. CDR1 is SGHRS, CDR2 YFSETQ, per germline. V was clipped by 0 bases and J by 2 bases, with 6 bases between them. CDR3 length: 15 residues. The CDR3: CASSLGGTYNSPLHF. The CDR3 region has the DNA TGCGCCAGCAGCTTGGGCGGCACCTATAATTCACCCCTCCACTTT.

This chain uses TRBV5-5 with TRBJ2-5; D is possibly TRBD1 (6 bases). V was cut by 6 bases and J by 5 bases, with 17 bases left in between. The CDR3 has 14 residues. The germline gives CDR1 SGHKS, CDR2 YYEKEE (reference sequence). CDR3 loop: CASNFRTVLETQYF. The CDR3 region has the DNA TGTGCCAGCAACTTTCGGACAGTACTGGAGACCCAGTACTTC.

V gene TRBV18 combines with J gene TRBJ1-1, with a possible D match to TRBD1 (5 bases). The CDR3 is made up of 15 amino acids. Trimming stripped 5 bases from V and 0 bases from J, with 13 bases between. The germline CDR1 and CDR2 sequences are KGHSH and LQKENI. The chain's CDR3 is CASSSQENMNTEAFF. The CDR3 nucleotides read TGTGCCAGCTCATCACAGGAGAACATGAACACTGAAGCTTTCTTT.

This clone was seen only once. The chain joins TRBV28 to TRBJ1-4, with D possibly matching TRBD1 (6 bases). Germline-derived CDR1 and CDR2 are MDHEN and SYDVKM. V lost 4 bases, J lost 4 bases, and 25 bases lay in between. The CDR3 is 19 amino acids. CDR3 sequence: CASSYKTPPHREYNEKLFF. The CDR3 coding sequence is TGTGCCAGCAGTTACAAAACCCCCCCTCACAGGGAATATAATGAAAAACTGTTTTTT.

CDR3 DNA sequence: TGTGCCAGTAGTATCTTCTCAGGGGATCAGCCCCAGCATTTT. This gives the protein CASSIFSGDQPQHF. This chain connects TRBV19 to TRBJ1-5, with D tentatively TRBD1 (6 bases). The CDR3 runs to 14 residues. Germline V gene sequence: CDR1 LNHDA, CDR2 SQIVND (reference sequence). The V end was cut by 3 bases, the J end by 5 bases, with 11 bases between.

The CDR3 bases are TGTGCCAGCAGTCGGACAGCGGGCACTGAAGCTTTCTTT. It encodes CASSRTAGTEAFF. The chain has TRBV5-4 and TRBJ1-1; D may be TRBD1 (6 bases). V shed 5 bases and J shed 4 bases, with 12 bases lying between them. Germline values: CDR1 SGHNT, CDR2 YYREEE (reference sequence). This CDR3 has 13 amino acids.

The gene calls are TRBV28 and TRBJ1-6; D remains unclear. Per the germline V gene, CDR1 is MDHEN and CDR2 is SYDVKM. The length of the CDR3 is 14 residues. Trimming removed 2 bases from V and 7 bases from J, with 9 bases in between. The CDR3 coding sequence is TGTGCCAGCAGTTTAGTCTTCAGCAATTCACCCCTCCACTTT. Amino acid sequence: CASSLVFSNSPLHF.

This chain joins TRBV23-1 and TRBJ2-7; TRBD2 matches 9 bases. TRBV23-1 is given ORF status, its function remaining uncertain. This CDR3 is built from 22 residues. The V segment lost 3 bases and the J segment 6 bases; nucleotides outside the gene matches: 30. The CDR3 region is CASSQRRGRVSGRRDHYREQYF. CDR3 nucleotides: TGCGCCAGCAGTCAGAGACGCGGCCGAGTCAGCGGGAGGAGGGACCACTACCGCGAGCAGTACTTC.

The rearrangement joins TRBV24-1 to TRBJ2-1, with TRBD2 identical over 11 bases. With 1 base clipped from V and 4 bases from J, the junction kept 8 bases outside the gene matches. The CDR3 has 18 amino acids. Looked up from germline, CDR1 is KGHDR and CDR2 is SFDVKD. The CDR3 bases are TGTGCCACCAGTGATTTTGGGTTGGGGACTAGCGGATACAATGAGCAGTTCTTC. Translated: CATSDFGLGTSGYNEQFF.